The 10 T cell receptor beta chains in this list originate from one sample, sequenced in a study of blood T cell repertoires in COVID-19. Measured with immunoSEQ multiplex PCR; TCRdb has only the in-frame clones, and not every one. The sample lists some 340,000 clones, approximately 90% occurring once. The sample was PBMCs or T cells enriched from blood (not recorded which). The receptors stem from a woman under 40 who had been exposed to COVID-19.

This chain joins TRBV20-1 and TRBJ2-7, with 10 bases aligning to TRBD2. Germline CDR1 and CDR2: DFQATT and SNEGSKA (reference sequence). V lost 3 bases, J lost 6 bases, and 5 bases stayed unmatched. The CDR3 runs to 13 residues. The CDR3: CSASSGGISEQYF. CDR3 sequence (DNA): TGCAGTGCTAGTAGCGGGGGGATTTCCGAGCAGTACTTC.

The J gene is TRBJ2-1, the V gene TRBV3-1 (or the pseudogene TRBV3-2), with 7 bases aligning to TRBD1. Germline values: CDR1 LGHDT, CDR2 YNNKEL (reference sequence). The CDR3 extends over 15 amino acids. The trim removed 6 bases at V and 4 bases at J, leaving 9 bases unmatched. The chain's CDR3 is CASSERAGGYNEQFF. As DNA, the CDR3 is TGTGCCAGCAGTGAACGAGCAGGGGGTTACAATGAGCAGTTCTTC.

V gene TRBV2 combines with J gene TRBJ1-4; TRBD1 agrees at 9 bases. Germline V gene lookup returns CDR1 SNHLY and CDR2 FYNNEI. The trim removed 4 bases at V and 7 bases at J, leaving 7 bases unmatched. CDR3 size: 15 residues. The DNA of the CDR3 is TGTGCCAGCAGTGGCCCACAGGGGGCGGCTGAAAAACTGTTTTTT. Translation gives CASSGPQGAAEKLFF.

The rearrangement links TRBV6-2 or TRBV6-3 to TRBJ2-4; perhaps TRBD1 as D (6 bases). This CDR3 spans 18 amino acids. The V and J ends lost 0 bases and 2 bases respectively, with 17 bases between them. Germline values: CDR1 MNHEY, CDR2 SVGEGT. DNA for the CDR3: TGTGCCAGCAGTTACTCTGGGCAGGGGACCCTAACCAAAAACATTCAGTACTTC. It specifies CASSYSGQGTLTKNIQYF.

The rearrangement links TRBV7-9 to TRBJ2-4; D is perhaps TRBD1 (6 bases). The CDR3 has 16 residues. CDR1 and CDR2 from the germline V gene are SEHNR and FQNEAQ (reference sequence). The V gene lost 6 bases and the J gene lost 4 bases, with 19 bases spanning the gap. CDR3 nucleotide sequence: TGTGCCAGCAGTGATTTACAGGGCGCCCTAAAAAACATTCAGTACTTC. It specifies CASSDLQGALKNIQYF. The full variable domain, completed using reference TRBV7-9 and TRBJ2-4, is DTGVSQNPRHKITKRGQNVTFRCDPISEHNRLYWYRQTLGQGPEFLTYFQNEAQLEKSRLLSDRFSAERPKGSFSTLEIQRTEQGDSAMYLCASSDLQGALKNIQYFGAGTRLSVL.

The rearrangement joins TRBV2 to TRBJ1-1; unclear D gene. Per the germline V gene, CDR1 is SNHLY and CDR2 is FYNNEI. Trimming took 6 bases from V and 0 from J, leaving 11 bases between them. The CDR3 sequence is 14 residues long. The CDR3 DNA reads TGTGCCAGCAGATTCAGGAACATGAACACTGAAGCTTTCTTT. Translation gives CASRFRNMNTEAFF.

The chain links TRBV18 to TRBJ2-1; tentatively, D is TRBD1 (6 bases). V was clipped by 3 bases and J by 10 bases, with 16 bases between them. This CDR3 comprises 14 residues. In germline, CDR1 is KGHSH, CDR2 LQKENI. CDR3: CASSPSRQVNEQFF. The CDR3 DNA reads TGTGCCAGCTCACCCTCCCGACAGGTTAACGAGCAGTTCTTC.

In its sample, this clone was seen once. The chain employs TRBV9 and TRBJ1-1; 10 nucleotides line up with TRBD1. V gave up 3 bases and J gave up 5 bases; unmatched junction bases: 13. Germline values: CDR1 SGDLS, CDR2 YYNGEE. The CDR3 runs to 17 residues. Written as DNA, the CDR3 is TGTGCCAGCAGCGCCAAGGGACAGGGGTCGGGCAGGACTGAAGCTTTCTTT. It is translated as CASSAKGQGSGRTEAFF.

The CDR3 bases are TGTGCCAGCTCACCACCGGCTGGGGGCCATAATTCACCCCTCCACTTT. Translating it yields CASSPPAGGHNSPLHF. The chain is built from TRBV18 and TRBJ1-6; TRBD1 might be the D (6 bases). With 0 bases removed from V and 5 bases from J, the gap between germline ends came to 11 bases. The CDR3 runs to 16 residues. Germline V gene lookup returns CDR1 KGHSH and CDR2 LQKENI.

For the CDR3, the DNA is TGTGCCAGCAGCTTGGAGTTGCCAGGGGCACGGGACACTGAAGCTTTCTTT. Its protein product is CASSLELPGARDTEAFF. This sequence joins TRBV5-4 and TRBJ1-1, with D maybe TRBD1 (6 bases). V dropped 0 bases and J dropped 3 bases, with 18 bases sitting between them. CDR3 length equals 17 residues. CDR1 SGHNT and CDR2 YYREEE come from the germline V gene (reference sequence).